These T cell receptor beta chains were read from a single sample in a study of Ad26.COV2.S vaccination and SARS-CoV-2 variants. TCRdb keeps only in-frame clones here, not all; method: immunoSEQ multiplex PCR. The table has around 380,000 clones, around nine tenths seen once. Sequencing used peripheral blood, obtained in a trial of Ad26.COV2.S vaccine versus placebo. These receptors were obtained from a person between 18 and 59 years old who received the Ad26.COV2.S COVID-19 vaccine or a placebo. Each CDR3 is given with its conserved first and last residue. D genes are given only for firm matches. For some rows the clone size is stated as once, few or many, or as a class when expanded; others skip it.

j_gene,abundance,v_gene,d_gene,CDR3aa,CDR3nt
TRBJ1-1,.,TRBV10-3,TRBD1,CAITEEGGVTEAFF,TGTGCCATCACCGAGGAAGGGGGCGTCACTGAAGCTTTCTTT
TRBJ2-7,.,TRBV6-2/TRBV6-3,.,CASSYHSTGPYSYEQYF,TGTGCCAGCAGTTACCATTCGACAGGCCCTTACTCCTACGAGCAGTACTTC
TRBJ2-2,.,TRBV7-8,.,CASRSELWGTGELFF,TGTGCCAGCAGATCCGAACTATGGGGTACCGGGGAGCTGTTTTTT
TRBJ2-7,once,TRBV20-1,TRBD1,CSASARTGRSYEQYF,TGCAGTGCTAGTGCACGGACAGGACGCTCCTACGAGCAGTACTTC
TRBJ2-7,.,TRBV4-1,.,CASRGPGTEEQYF,TGCGCCAGCAGAGGACCGGGAACGGAGGAGCAGTACTTC
TRBJ2-1,.,TRBV10-1,TRBD2,CASSDLLAGGLNEQFF,TGCGCCAGCAGTGATTTATTAGCGGGGGGGCTTAATGAGCAGTTCTTC
TRBJ2-3,.,TRBV19,TRBD2,CASSTLLAGTDTQYF,TGTGCCAGTAGTACATTACTAGCGGGGACAGATACGCAGTATTTT
TRBJ2-5,.,TRBV15,.,CATSTRGLKQETQYF,TGTGCCACCAGCACAAGGGGCTTGAAACAAGAGACCCAGTACTTC
TRBJ1-3,.,TRBV5-6,.,CASSYGAGNTIYF,TGTGCCAGCTCCTACGGGGCGGGGAACACCATATATTTT
TRBJ2-7,.,TRBV10-3,.,CAIAARDVGQYF,TGTGCCATCGCGGCACGGGACGTCGGGCAGTACTTC
TRBJ1-4,once,TRBV9,TRBD1,CASSIQGGAPPPNLFF,TGTGCCAGCAGCATCCAGGGGGGGGCTCCCCCGCCGAATCTGTTTTTT
TRBJ2-7,.,TRBV6-5,TRBD1,CASRTGSSYEQYF,TGTGCCAGCAGGACAGGGTCTTCCTACGAGCAGTACTTC
TRBJ1-2,.,TRBV18,TRBD1,CASSPGQGRGGYTF,TGTGCCAGCTCACCTGGACAGGGGAGGGGTGGCTACACCTTC
TRBJ1-3,.,TRBV2,.,CASRGNGNTIYF,TGTGCCAGCAGGGGGAATGGAAACACCATATATTTT
TRBJ1-1,.,TRBV6-5,TRBD1,CASGSRGRAFF,TGTGCCAGCGGGTCGAGGGGGCGTGCTTTCTTT
TRBJ2-1,.,TRBV2,TRBD1,CASSSDRGSYNEQFF,TGTGCCAGCAGTTCAGACAGGGGATCCTACAATGAGCAGTTCTTC
TRBJ1-2,.,TRBV6-2/TRBV6-3,.,CASSYSETVGPVGYTF,TGTGCCAGCAGTTACTCCGAGACAGTGGGCCCCGTGGGCTACACCTTC
TRBJ2-7,.,TRBV7-2,TRBD2,CASSLVSGGGSYEQYF,TGTGCCAGCAGCTTAGTTTCGGGCGGGGGCTCCTACGAGCAGTACTTC
TRBJ1-2,.,TRBV9,.,CASSVGYSNYGYTF,TGTGCCAGCAGCGTAGGGTACAGCAACTATGGCTACACCTTC
TRBJ1-6,once,TRBV7-9,.,CASSFFGPENSPLHF,TGTGCCAGCAGCTTTTTCGGCCCGGAAAATTCACCCCTCCACTTT
TRBJ2-3,.,TRBV9,TRBD2,CASSFSAGSTDTQYF,TGTGCCAGCAGCTTCTCAGCGGGGAGCACAGATACGCAGTATTTT
TRBJ2-1,.,TRBV5-5,TRBD1,CASSLPGGAYNEQFF,TGTGCCAGCAGCTTACCAGGGGGCGCCTACAATGAGCAGTTCTTC
TRBJ2-2,.,TRBV5-1,TRBD1,CASSLGGQGPTGELFF,TGCGCCAGCAGCTTGGGGGGACAGGGACCCACCGGGGAGCTGTTTTTT
TRBJ1-2,.,TRBV3-1/TRBV3-2,.,CASSQAHGYTF,TGTGCCAGCAGCCAGGCGCATGGCTACACCTTC
TRBJ1-4,.,TRBV3-1/TRBV3-2,.,CASSQDAGVDEKLFF,TGTGCCAGCAGCCAAGATGCAGGGGTTGATGAAAAACTGTTTTTT
TRBJ1-2,.,TRBV19,TRBD1,CASSTRQGPLQCTF,TGTGCCAGTAGCACCAGACAGGGACCCCTCCAATGCACCTTC
TRBJ2-3,.,TRBV10-1,.,CATGTPGSGDTQYF,TGCGCCACCGGCACGCCGGGGAGTGGAGATACGCAGTATTTT